This entry features one TCR beta chain sequence. Its specificity is not known. As to time point: pretreatment peripheral blood. Samples were collected from each patient before treatment and during treatment. Each patient gave between 1 and 8 of them in total. Produced via immunoSEQ multiplex PCR; TCRdb's table is partial and in-frame only. The data hold tens of thousands of clones, with 65% to 85% observed a single time. This record belongs to a study of PD-L1 blockade in urothelial cancer. Study-wide context: Analyses were performed on blood at 3 weeks after treatment start (the second dose) and at 6 weeks. Peripheral blood specimens exhibited a median yield of about 150,000 T cells. General study results and limits: Below-median pretreatment blood TCR clonality was a predictor of better survival.

The CDR3 has 16 residues. V shed 5 bases and J shed 0 bases, with 14 bases lying between them. CDR1 is SGHTA and CDR2 is FQGNSA in the germline V gene. This specimen consisted of PBMCs, obtained around atezolizumab (anti-PD-L1) treatment. The chain couples TRBV7-2 to TRBJ1-3; maybe TRBD1 (6 bases). The receptor was derived from an older woman with urothelial cancer. CDR3 sequence reads: CASSKPTGPSGNTIYF. CDR3 in DNA: TGTGCCAGCAGCAAACCCACAGGGCCCTCTGGAAACACCATATATTTT.